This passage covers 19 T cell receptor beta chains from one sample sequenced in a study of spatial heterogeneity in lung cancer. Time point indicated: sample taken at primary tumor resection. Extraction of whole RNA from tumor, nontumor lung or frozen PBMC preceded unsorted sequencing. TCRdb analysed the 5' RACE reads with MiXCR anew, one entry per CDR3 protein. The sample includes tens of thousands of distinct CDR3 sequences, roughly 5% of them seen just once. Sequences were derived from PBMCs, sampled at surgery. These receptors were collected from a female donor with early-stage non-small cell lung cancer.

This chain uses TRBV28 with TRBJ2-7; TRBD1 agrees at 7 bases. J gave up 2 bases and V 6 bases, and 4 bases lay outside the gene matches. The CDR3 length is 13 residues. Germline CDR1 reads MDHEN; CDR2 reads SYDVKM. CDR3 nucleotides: TGTGCCAGCAGGAACAGGGGCCCCTACGAGCAGTACTTC. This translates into CASRNRGPYEQYF. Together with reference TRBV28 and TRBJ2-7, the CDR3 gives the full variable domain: DVKVTQSSRYLVKRTGEKVFLECVQDMDHENMFWYRQDPGLGLRLIYFSYDVKMKEKGDIPEGYSVSREKKERFSLILESASTNQTSMYLCASRNRGPYEQYFGPGTRLTVT.

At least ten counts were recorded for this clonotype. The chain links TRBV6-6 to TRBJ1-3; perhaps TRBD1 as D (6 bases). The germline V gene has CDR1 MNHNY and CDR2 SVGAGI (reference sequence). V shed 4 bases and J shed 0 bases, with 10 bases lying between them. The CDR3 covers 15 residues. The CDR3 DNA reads TGTGCCAGCAGTTCCGGGGGCGTCTCTGGAAACACCATATATTTT. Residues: CASSSGGVSGNTIYF.

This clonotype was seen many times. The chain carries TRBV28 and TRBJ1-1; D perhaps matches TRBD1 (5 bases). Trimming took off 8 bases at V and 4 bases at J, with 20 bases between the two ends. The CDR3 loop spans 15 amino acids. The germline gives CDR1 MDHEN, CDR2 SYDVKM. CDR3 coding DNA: TGTGCCAGCCTCCCCCCCGGGGGGGACGCCACTGAAGCTTTCTTT. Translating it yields CASLPPGGDATEAFF. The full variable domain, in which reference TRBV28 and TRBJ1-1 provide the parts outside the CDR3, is DVKVTQSSRYLVKRTGEKVFLECVQDMDHENMFWYRQDPGLGLRLIYFSYDVKMKEKGDIPEGYSVSREKKERFSLILESASTNQTSMYLCASLPPGGDATEAFFGQGTRLTVV.

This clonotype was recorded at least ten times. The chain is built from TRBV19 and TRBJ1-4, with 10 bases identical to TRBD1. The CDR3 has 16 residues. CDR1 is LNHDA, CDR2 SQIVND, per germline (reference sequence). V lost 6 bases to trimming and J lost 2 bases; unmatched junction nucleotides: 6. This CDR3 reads CASSPGQGLTNEKLFF. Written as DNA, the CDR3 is TGTGCCAGTAGCCCGGGACAGGGGTTGACTAATGAAAAACTGTTTTTT.

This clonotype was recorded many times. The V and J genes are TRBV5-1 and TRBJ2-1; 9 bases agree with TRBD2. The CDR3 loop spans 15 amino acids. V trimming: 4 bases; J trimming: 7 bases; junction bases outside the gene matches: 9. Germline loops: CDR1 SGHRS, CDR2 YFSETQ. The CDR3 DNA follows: TGCGCCAGCAGCACCTATAGCGGGGGATCTAATGAGCAGTTCTTC. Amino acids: CASSTYSGGSNEQFF.

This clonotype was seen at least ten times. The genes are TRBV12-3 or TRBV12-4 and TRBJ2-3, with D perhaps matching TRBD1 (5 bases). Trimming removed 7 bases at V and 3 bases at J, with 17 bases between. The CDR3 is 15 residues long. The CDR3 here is CASTRTRVWTDTQYF. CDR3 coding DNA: TGTGCCAGCACCAGGACACGGGTGTGGACAGATACGCAGTATTTT.

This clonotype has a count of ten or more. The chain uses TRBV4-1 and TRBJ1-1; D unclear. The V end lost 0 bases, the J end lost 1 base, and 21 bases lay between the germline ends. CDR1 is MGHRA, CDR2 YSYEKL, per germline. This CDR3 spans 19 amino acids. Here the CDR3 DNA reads TGCGCCAGCAGCCAAGATAGGGCCAGAGACTCACCGGCGAACACTGAAGCTTTCTTT. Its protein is CASSQDRARDSPANTEAFF.

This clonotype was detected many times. The DNA of the CDR3 is TGTGCCAGCAGCCCGGCTCGCGGGCTCGGGACAGGGTATGAAAAACTGTTTTTT. As protein: CASSPARGLGTGYEKLFF. V gene TRBV7-2 combines with J gene TRBJ1-4; 9 bases map to TRBD1. V dropped 5 bases and J dropped 6; count of bases not matched to a gene: 16. Germline V CDR1 and CDR2: SGHTA, FQGNSA. The CDR3 has 18 amino acids. The full variable domain, rest sourced from reference TRBV7-2 and TRBJ1-4, is GAGVSQSPSNKVTEKGKDVELRCDPISGHTALYWYRQSLGQGLEFLIYFQGNSAPDKSGLPSDRFSAERTGGSVSTLTIQRTQQEDSAVYLCASSPARGLGTGYEKLFFGSGTQLSVL.

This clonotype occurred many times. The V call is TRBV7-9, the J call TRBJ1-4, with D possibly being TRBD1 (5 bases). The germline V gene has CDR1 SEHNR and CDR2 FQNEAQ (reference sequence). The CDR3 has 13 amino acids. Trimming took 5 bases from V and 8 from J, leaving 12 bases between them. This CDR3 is CASSPIRGEKLFF. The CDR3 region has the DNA TGTGCCAGCAGCCCGATCCGGGGGGAAAAACTGTTTTTT.

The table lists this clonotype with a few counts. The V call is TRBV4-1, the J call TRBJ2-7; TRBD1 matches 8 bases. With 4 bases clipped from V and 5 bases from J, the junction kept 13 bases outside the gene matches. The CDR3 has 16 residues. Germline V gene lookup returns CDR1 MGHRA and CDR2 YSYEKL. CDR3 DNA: TGCGCCAGCAGCCCAAGCCCCAGGGGGCGCGAACACGAGCAGTACTTC. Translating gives CASSPSPRGREHEQYF.

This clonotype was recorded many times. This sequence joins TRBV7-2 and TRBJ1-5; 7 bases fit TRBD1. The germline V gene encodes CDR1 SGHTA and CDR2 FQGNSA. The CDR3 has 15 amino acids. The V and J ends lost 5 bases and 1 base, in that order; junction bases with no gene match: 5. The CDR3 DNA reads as TGTGCCAGCAGCCCAGGGGGGACAAGCAATCAGCCCCAGCATTTT. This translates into CASSPGGTSNQPQHF.

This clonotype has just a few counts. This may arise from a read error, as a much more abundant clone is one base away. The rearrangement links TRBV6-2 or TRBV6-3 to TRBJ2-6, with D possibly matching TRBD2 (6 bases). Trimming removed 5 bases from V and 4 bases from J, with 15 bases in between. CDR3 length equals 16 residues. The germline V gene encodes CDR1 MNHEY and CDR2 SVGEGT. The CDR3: CASSTSLARGANVLTF. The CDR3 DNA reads TGTGCCAGCAGTACCTCTCTAGCGAGAGGGGCCAACGTCCTGACTTTC.

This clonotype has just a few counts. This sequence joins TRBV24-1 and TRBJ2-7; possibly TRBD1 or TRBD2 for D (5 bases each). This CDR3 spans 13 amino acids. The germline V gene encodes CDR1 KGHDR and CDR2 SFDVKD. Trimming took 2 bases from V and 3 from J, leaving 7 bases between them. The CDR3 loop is CATSDSGRYEQYF. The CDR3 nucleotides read TGTGCCACCAGTGATTCGGGACGCTACGAGCAGTACTTC.

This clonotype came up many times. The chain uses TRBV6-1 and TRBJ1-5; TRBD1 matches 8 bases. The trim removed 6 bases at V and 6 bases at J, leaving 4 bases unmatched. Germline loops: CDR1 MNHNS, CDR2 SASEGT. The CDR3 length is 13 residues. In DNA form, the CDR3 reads TGTGCCAGCAGAGGACAGGGAGGTCAGCCCCAGCATTTT. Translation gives CASRGQGGQPQHF.

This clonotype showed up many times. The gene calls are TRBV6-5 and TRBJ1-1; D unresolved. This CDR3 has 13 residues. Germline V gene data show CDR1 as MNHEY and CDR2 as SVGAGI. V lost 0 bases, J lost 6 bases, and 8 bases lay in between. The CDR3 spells CASSYSRSAEAFF. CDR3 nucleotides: TGTGCCAGCAGTTACTCGCGGTCCGCTGAAGCTTTCTTT.

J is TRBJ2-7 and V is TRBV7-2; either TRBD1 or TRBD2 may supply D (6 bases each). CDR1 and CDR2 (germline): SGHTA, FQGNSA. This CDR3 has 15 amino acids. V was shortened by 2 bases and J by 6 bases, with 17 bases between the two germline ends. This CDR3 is CASSLFQGGTPEQYF. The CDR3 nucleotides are TGTGCCAGCAGCTTATTCCAGGGCGGGACACCCGAGCAGTACTTC.

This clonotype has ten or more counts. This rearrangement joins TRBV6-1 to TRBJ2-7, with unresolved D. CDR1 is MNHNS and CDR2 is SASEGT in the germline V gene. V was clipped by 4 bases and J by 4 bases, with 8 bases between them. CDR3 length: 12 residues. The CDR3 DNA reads TGTGCCAGCAGTGTAGTAAGGTACGAGCAGTACTTC. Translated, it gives CASSVVRYEQYF.

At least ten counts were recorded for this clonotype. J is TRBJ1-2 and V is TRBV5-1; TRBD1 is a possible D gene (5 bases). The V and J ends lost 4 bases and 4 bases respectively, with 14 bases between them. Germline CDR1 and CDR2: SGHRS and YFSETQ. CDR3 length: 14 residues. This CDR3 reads CASSPGTASYGYTF. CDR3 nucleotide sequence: TGCGCCAGCAGCCCCGGGACGGCGTCCTATGGCTACACCTTC.

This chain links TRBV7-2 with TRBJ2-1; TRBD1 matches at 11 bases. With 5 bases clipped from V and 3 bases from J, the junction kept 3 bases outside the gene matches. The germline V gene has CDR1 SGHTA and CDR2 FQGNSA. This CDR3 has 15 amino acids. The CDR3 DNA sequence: TGTGCCAGCAGCAAGGACAGGGGGCACTACAATGAGCAGTTCTTC. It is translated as CASSKDRGHYNEQFF.